This T cell receptor beta chain was obtained from a study of T cell changes during pregnancy in multiple sclerosis. The data were produced by immunoSEQ multiplex PCR, yet TCRdb's version contains in-frame clones alone and is incomplete. The profile covers approximately 18,000 clones, with 84% appearing a single time and roughly 10% taken by the ten largest. Between the trimmed V and J ends, which lost 1 base and 1 base, there was a span of 13 bases. Germline V lookup: CDR1 LGHNA, CDR2 YSLEER. The CDR3 is 16 amino acids. The TCR was taken from a female donor in good health, enrolled as a control in a pregnancy study. The input for sequencing was CD8+ T cells from peripheral blood mononuclear cells, taken in the second trimester of pregnancy. J is TRBJ1-1 and V is TRBV4-3, with D possibly being TRBD1 (6 bases). This chain's CDR3 is CASSQGLNRANTEAFF. The CDR3 DNA sequence: TGCGCCAGCAGCCAAGGACTGAACAGGGCGAACACTGAAGCTTTCTTT.